This T cell receptor beta chain emerged from a study of blood T cell repertoires in COVID-19 (dated by TCRdb to about 2020). About the full investigation: Samples from collaborators originated in the United States, Italy and Spain and spanned both the acute and convalescent phases of COVID-19. Nearly every sample came with metadata listing a de-identified subject ID, COVID-19 status, age in years and sex. HLA class I and class II types, where available, came from metadata supplied by the sample provider rather than from assay-based typing. The material from the prospective study consisted of cDNA or gDNA derived from T cells, B-cell-depleted T cells, or PBMCs. The samples were drawn from two sources: the first 160 participants of the ongoing ImmuneRACE study, and 1,254 subjects contributed by 6 global collaborators. The repertoires were released in a freely available public database intended as a resource for research on the immune response to SARS-CoV-2. Subjects who had been exposed to COVID-19, were actively infected with it, or had recovered from it provided the deeply sampled blood TCRbeta repertoires that made up the dataset. Findings and caveats that apply to the study as a whole: How much clinical and demographic metadata was included differed by source and by participant, and the metadata was provided uncurated.

TCRbeta CDR3 regions were amplified from genomic DNA using the immunoSEQ Assay, a bias-controlled multiplex PCR. The study's processing was this. Nucleated cell counts per sample were estimated from amplification of reference gene primers within the assay. Sequence reads were collapsed and filtered to measure the absolute abundance of every unique TCRbeta CDR3 rearrangement. Productive Simpson clonality was computed per sample as the square root of Simpson's diversity index over productive rearrangements. Imported from immuneACCESS, the table was reduced by TCRdb to in-frame sequences with V and J called. These copies leave out some clones; in studies compared against another copy, an unresolved V gene accounts for under half, and the cause of the remainder is not known. The D gene and trimming were derived from the DNA, and the V and J assignments and clone size from that table. The sample yields over 200,000 clones; 80% to 85% were counted once. The top ten constitute roughly 5% of the sample.

Each collaborating institution followed its own protocols to collect whole blood in K2EDTA tubes. For TCRbeta analysis, collaborators shipped samples in one of three forms: frozen whole blood, isolated PBMCs, or DNA extracted from either of those sample types. CDR1 and CDR2, looked up from the germline V gene, are SGHTA and FQGNSA. V is shortened by 10 bases, J by 1 base, and the region joining them spans 10 bases. The CDR3 runs 13 residues from the cysteine to the phenylalanine. Left in the record is the CDR3 DNA by itself, 39 bases read in frame from the first base. Remarks on this clone: The antigen it binds to is not known. The input lacks base qualities; no much larger clone sits a single base away.

The sequenced sample was peripheral blood. The chain is encoded by TRBV7-2 joined to TRBJ2-2; the D gene is possibly TRBD1, with 5 bases matching. The sequence derives from a human donor in a cohort sampled during active COVID-19. The DNA reads TGTGCCACCCGCGACAGGAACACCGGGGAGCTGTTTTTT. It translates as CATRDRNTGELFF.